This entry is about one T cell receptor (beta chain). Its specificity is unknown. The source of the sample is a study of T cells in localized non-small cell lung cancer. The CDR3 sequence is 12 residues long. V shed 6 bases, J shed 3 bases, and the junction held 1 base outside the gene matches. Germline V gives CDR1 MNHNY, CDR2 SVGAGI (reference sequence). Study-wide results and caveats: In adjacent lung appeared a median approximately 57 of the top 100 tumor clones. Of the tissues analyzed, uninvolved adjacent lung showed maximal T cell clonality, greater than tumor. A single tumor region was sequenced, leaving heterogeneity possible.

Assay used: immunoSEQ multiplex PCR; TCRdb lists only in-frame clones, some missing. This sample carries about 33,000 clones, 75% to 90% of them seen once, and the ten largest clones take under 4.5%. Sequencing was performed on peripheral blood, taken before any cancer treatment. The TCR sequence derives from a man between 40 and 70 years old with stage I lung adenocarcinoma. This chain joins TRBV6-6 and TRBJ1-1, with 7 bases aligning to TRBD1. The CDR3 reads CASRQGDTEAFF. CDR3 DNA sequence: TGTGCCAGCAGGCAGGGGGACACTGAAGCTTTCTTT.